The subject of this entry is one TCR beta chain. Its antigen is not identified. This sample was taken from a study of beta chain features in type 1 diabetes. Broader study findings: Moderately but significantly shorter TCRB CDR3s were found in Type 1 diabetes patients in all four CD4+ subsets.

Reverse transcription of all isolated RNA meant that expressed TCRB transcripts were sequenced. Using immunoSEQ multiplex PCR, the repertoire was profiled, and TCRdb retains in-frame clones only, with some absent. The data show 100,000 to 150,000 clones, with 17% seen just once and approximately 2.5% held by the top ten. From germline, CDR1 is ENHRY and CDR2 SYGVKD. The CDR3 is made up of 14 amino acids. V dropped 6 bases and J dropped 5 bases, with 11 bases sitting between them. This sequence joins TRBV10-3 and TRBJ1-6; possibly TRBD1 for D (5 bases). The source material was central memory CD4+ T cells from blood. The source of this sequence is a man between 18 and 35 years old with type 1 diabetes. CDR3: CAISRQINNSPLHF. The CDR3 bases are TGTGCCATCAGCAGACAGATCAATAATTCACCCCTCCACTTT.